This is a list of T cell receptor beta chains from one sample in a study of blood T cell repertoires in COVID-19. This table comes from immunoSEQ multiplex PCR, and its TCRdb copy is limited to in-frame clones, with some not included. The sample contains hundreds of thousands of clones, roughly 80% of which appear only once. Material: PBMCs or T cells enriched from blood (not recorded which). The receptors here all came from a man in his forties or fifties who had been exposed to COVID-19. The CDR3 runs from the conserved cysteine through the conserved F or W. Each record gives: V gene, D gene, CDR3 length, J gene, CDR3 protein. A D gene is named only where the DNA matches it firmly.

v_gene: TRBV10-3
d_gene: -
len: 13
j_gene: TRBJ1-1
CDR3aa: CAISDRMNTEAFF

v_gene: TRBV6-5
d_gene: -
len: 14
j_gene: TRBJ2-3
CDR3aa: CASSPLRQLDTQYF

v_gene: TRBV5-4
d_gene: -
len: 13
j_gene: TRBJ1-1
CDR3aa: CASSLNRDSEAFF

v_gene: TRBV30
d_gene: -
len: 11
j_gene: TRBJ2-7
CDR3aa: CAGGHFYEQYF

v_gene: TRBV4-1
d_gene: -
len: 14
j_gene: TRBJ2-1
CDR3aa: CASSQVTSTNEQFF

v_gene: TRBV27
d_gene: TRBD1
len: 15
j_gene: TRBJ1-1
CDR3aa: CASTRRTGVNTEAFF

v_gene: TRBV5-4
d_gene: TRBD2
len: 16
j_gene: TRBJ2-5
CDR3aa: CASRSGTSRRGETQYF

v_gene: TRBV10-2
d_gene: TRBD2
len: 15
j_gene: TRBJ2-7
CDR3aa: CASGLAGVSAYEQYF

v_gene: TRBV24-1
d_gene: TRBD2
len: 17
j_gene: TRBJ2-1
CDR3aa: CATSDRKLAGAHNEQFF

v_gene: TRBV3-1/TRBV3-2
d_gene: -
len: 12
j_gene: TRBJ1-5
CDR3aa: CASSLYLGPQHF

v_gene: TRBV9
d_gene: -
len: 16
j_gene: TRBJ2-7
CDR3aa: CASSVSGAGGGNEQYF

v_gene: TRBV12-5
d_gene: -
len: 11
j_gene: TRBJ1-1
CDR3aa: CASGRSYEAFF

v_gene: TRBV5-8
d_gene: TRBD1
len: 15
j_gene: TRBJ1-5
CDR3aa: CASSFTGDGNQPQHF

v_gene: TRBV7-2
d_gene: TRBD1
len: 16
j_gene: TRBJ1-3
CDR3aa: CASSPQGQISGNTIYF

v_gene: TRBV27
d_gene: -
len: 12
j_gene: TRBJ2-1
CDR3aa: CASSWTVNEQFF

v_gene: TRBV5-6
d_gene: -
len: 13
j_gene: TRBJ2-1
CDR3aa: CASSTDTYNEQFF

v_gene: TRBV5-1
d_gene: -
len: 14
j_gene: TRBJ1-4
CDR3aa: CASSPTPANEKLFF

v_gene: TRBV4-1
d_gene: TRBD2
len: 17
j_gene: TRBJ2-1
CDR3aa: CASSQSSPSGGGHEQFF

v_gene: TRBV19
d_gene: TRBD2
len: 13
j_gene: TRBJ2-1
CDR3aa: CASKLAGGGEQFF

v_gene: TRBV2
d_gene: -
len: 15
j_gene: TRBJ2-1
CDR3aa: CASKGGGTRRDEQFF

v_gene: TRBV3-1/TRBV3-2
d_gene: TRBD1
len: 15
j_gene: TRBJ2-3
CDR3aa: CVSSPSRGLQDTQYF

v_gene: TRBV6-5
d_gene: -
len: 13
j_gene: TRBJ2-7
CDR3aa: CASGGLSIYEQYF

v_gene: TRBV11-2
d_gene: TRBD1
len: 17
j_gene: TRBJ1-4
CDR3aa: CASSRDRDPLRGEKLFF

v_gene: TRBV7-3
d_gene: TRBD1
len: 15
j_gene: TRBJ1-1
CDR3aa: CASSLNSGGNTEAFF

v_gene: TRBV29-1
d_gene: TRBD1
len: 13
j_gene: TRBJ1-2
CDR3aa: CSVHLGQGYGYTF

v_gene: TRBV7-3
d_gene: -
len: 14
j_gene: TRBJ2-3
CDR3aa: CASKPSLPTDTQYF

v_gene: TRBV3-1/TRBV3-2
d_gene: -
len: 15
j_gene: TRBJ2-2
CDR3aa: CASSPFSGDTGELFF

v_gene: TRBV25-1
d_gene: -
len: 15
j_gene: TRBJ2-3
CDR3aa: CASSEGAVGEDTQYF

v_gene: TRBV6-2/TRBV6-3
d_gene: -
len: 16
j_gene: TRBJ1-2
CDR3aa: CASSLAGGPTNYGYTF

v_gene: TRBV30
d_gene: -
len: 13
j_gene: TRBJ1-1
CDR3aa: CAWMTGPNTEAFF

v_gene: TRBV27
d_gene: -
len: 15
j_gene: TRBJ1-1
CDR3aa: CASSFRVSAGTEAFF

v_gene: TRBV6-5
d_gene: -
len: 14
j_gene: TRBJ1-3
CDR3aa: CASSSSLSGNTIYF

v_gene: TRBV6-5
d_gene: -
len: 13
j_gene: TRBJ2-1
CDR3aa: CASSFSNYNEQFF

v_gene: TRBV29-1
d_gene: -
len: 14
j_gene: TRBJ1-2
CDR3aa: CSVAEGAAYYGYTF